This entry lists 6 T cell receptor beta chains sequenced from one sample in a study of blood T cell repertoires in COVID-19. Sequencing was performed with immunoSEQ multiplex PCR; in TCRdb, only in-frame clones are kept and a portion is missing. The sample shows almost 500,000 clones, 70% to 90% of them seen only once. The sample comprised PBMCs or T cells enriched from blood (not recorded which). The receptors shown here come from a woman in her sixties who had recovered from COVID-19.

The V call is TRBV20-1, the J call TRBJ1-1; D is ambiguous. V lost 3 bases, J lost 2 bases, and 16 bases lay in between. Per the germline V gene, CDR1 is DFQATT and CDR2 is SNEGSKA (reference sequence). The length of the CDR3 is 15 residues. CDR3 nucleotide sequence: TGCAGTGCTAGTAACGCGAGAGTAAAAAACACTGAAGCTTTCTTT. This gives the protein CSASNARVKNTEAFF.

V and J are TRBV2 and TRBJ2-5; D ambiguous. The length of the CDR3 is 14 residues. Germline CDR1 and CDR2: SNHLY and FYNNEI. V shed 11 bases and J shed 5 bases, with 21 bases lying between them. The CDR3 nucleotides read TGTGCCGGTAAAGTTGGGTTAGCCGGGGAGACCCAGTACTTC. Its translation: CAGKVGLAGETQYF. The variable domain in full, with the rest retrieved from reference TRBV2 and TRBJ2-5, is EPEVTQTPSHQVTQMGQEVILRCVPISNHLYFYWYRQILGQKVEFLVSFYNNEISEKSEIFDDQFSVERPDGSNFTLKIRSTKLEDSAMYFCAGKVGLAGETQYFGPGTRLLVL.

V and J are TRBV6-5 and TRBJ2-7; possible D gene TRBD1, 5 bases. Per germline, CDR1 MNHEY and CDR2 SVGAGI. V gave up 6 bases and J gave up 5 bases, with 14 bases separating them. The CDR3 covers 13 residues. CDR3 loop: CASRPVGLHEQYF. CDR3 nucleotides: TGTGCCAGCAGGCCCGTGGGGCTCCACGAGCAGTACTTC.

This chain links TRBV6-4 with TRBJ2-7; tentative D call: TRBD2 (6 bases). The CDR3 contains 14 residues. Germline values: CDR1 MRHNA, CDR2 SNTAGT. Trimming took 6 bases from V and 7 from J, leaving 19 bases between them. The CDR3 nucleotides are TGTGCCAGCAGCTCTGTTTTGGGGGGAAGGGAGCAGTACGTC. The encoded protein is CASSSVLGGREQYV.

This rearrangement joins TRBV5-4 to TRBJ2-1; tentative D call: TRBD2 (5 bases). Germline CDR1 reads SGHNT; CDR2 reads YYREEE (reference sequence). This CDR3 has 16 amino acids. V dropped 4 bases and J dropped 9 bases, with 23 bases sitting between them. The CDR3 protein is CASSPELAPLGSEQFF. DNA of the CDR3: TGTGCCAGCAGCCCTGAGCTAGCACCCTTGGGAAGTGAGCAGTTCTTC.

This clone has more than one count but fewer than ten. This same CDR3 is encoded by further DNA sequences in the sample. The J gene is TRBJ1-5, the V gene TRBV18; D unresolved. Germline V CDR1 and CDR2: KGHSH, LQKENI. Trimming shortened V by 2 bases and J by 5 bases, and 7 bases separated the two germline ends. The CDR3 is 13 residues long. Here the CDR3 reads CASSPGRDQPQHF. For the CDR3, the DNA is TGTGCCAGCTCACCAGGGAGGGATCAGCCCCAGCATTTT.